This T cell receptor beta chain stems from a study of beta chain features in type 1 diabetes. The germline gives CDR1 SGHVS, CDR2 FQNEAQ. The CDR3 sequence is 17 residues long. Unmatched junction bases numbered 13, after V lost 4 bases and J lost 3 bases. This clone was recorded a few times. Since all of the isolated RNA was reverse transcribed, expressed TCRB transcripts were what got sequenced. Only in-frame clones appear in the TCRdb table, and some are missing; sequencing was by immunoSEQ multiplex PCR. This sample has about 140,000 clones, with 9.7% found just once. The chain has TRBV7-8 and TRBJ1-2; 8 nucleotides line up with TRBD1. The TCR comes from a woman between 40 and 55 years old in good health. Material: central memory CD4+ T cells from blood. The CDR3 reads CASSSWTGTSAYYGYTF. The CDR3 bases are TGTGCCAGCAGCTCTTGGACAGGGACCTCCGCCTACTATGGCTACACCTTC.